Listed below are T cell receptor beta chains from one sample, sequenced in a study of blood T cell repertoires in COVID-19. Measured with immunoSEQ multiplex PCR; TCRdb has only the in-frame clones, and not every one. The sample gives 490,000 or so clones, approximately 90% of which show up once; approximately 8.3% is in the top ten. The sample was PBMCs or T cells enriched from blood (not recorded which). The receptors here all came from a woman aged 55 to 70 who had recovered from COVID-19. The CDR3 runs from the conserved cysteine through the conserved F or W. The D gene is left open where the match is weak. Clone size is not always given. Where it is, it says once, few, many or a class for expanded clones.

D: -
size: -
V: TRBV19
J: TRBJ1-4
CDR3: CASRVTNEKLFF
DNA: TGTGCCAGCCGGGTCACCAATGAAAAACTGTTTTTT

D: -
size: -
V: TRBV27
J: TRBJ1-1
CDR3: CASSLRGLMNTEAFF
DNA: TGTGCCAGCAGTTTAAGGGGACTGATGAACACTGAAGCTTTCTTT

D: -
size: -
V: TRBV5-1
J: TRBJ2-1
CDR3: CASSFLNWEDEQFF
DNA: TGCGCCAGCAGCTTTCTGAATTGGGAGGATGAGCAGTTCTTC

D: TRBD1
size: -
V: TRBV4-1
J: TRBJ1-2
CDR3: CASSQLVTGGTNYGYTF
DNA: TGCGCCAGCAGCCAGCTGGTGACAGGGGGGACTAACTATGGCTACACCTTC

D: -
size: -
V: TRBV5-1
J: TRBJ1-6
CDR3: CASSLAVTANNSPLHF
DNA: TGCGCCAGCAGCTTGGCCGTGACAGCGAATAATTCACCCCTCCACTTT

D: -
size: -
V: TRBV13
J: TRBJ2-3
CDR3: CASSQETDTQYF
DNA: TGTGCCAGCAGCCAAGAGACAGATACGCAGTATTTT

D: -
size: -
V: TRBV2
J: TRBJ2-1
CDR3: CASSAPGSDEQFF
DNA: TGTGCCAGCAGTGCCCCCGGGAGCGATGAGCAGTTCTTC

D: TRBD1
size: -
V: TRBV3-1/TRBV3-2
J: TRBJ2-5
CDR3: CASSLTGVETQYF
DNA: TGTGCCAGCAGTTTGACAGGGGTTGAGACCCAGTACTTC

D: -
size: -
V: TRBV28
J: TRBJ1-5
CDR3: CASNPGFGNQPQHF
DNA: TGTGCCAGCAATCCGGGGTTTGGCAATCAGCCCCAGCATTTT

D: -
size: -
V: TRBV5-1
J: TRBJ1-1
CDR3: CASSLGQTNLNTEAFF
DNA: TGCGCCAGCAGCTTGGGACAGACCAACCTGAACACTGAAGCTTTCTTT

D: -
size: -
V: TRBV9
J: TRBJ1-3
CDR3: CASTPSGSSGNTIYF
DNA: TGTGCCAGCACCCCTTCCGGGAGCTCTGGAAACACCATATATTTT

D: TRBD1
size: many
V: TRBV10-2
J: TRBJ1-6
CDR3: CASSLTGDSPLHF
DNA: TGCGCCAGCAGTTTGACAGGGGATTCACCCCTCCACTTT

D: -
size: -
V: TRBV19
J: TRBJ2-3
CDR3: CASSTLQVSTDTQYF
DNA: TGTGCCAGTAGTACGTTACAGGTTAGCACAGATACGCAGTATTTT

D: -
size: -
V: TRBV27
J: TRBJ2-3
CDR3: CASSFRVSGSTDTQYF
DNA: TGTGCCAGCAGTTTCAGGGTGTCTGGAAGCACAGATACGCAGTATTTT

D: -
size: -
V: TRBV24-1
J: TRBJ2-2
CDR3: CATSARDTGELFF
DNA: TGTGCCACCAGTGCCAGGGACACCGGGGAGCTGTTTTTT

D: -
size: -
V: TRBV10-3
J: TRBJ1-2
CDR3: CANPPGTLGYTF
DNA: TGTGCCAACCCCCCCGGGACACTTGGCTACACCTTC

D: TRBD1
size: -
V: TRBV10-3
J: TRBJ2-7
CDR3: CAISGPPGTAFEQYF
DNA: TGTGCCATCAGTGGGCCCCCCGGGACAGCCTTCGAGCAGTACTTC

D: -
size: -
V: TRBV3-1/TRBV3-2
J: TRBJ2-2
CDR3: CASSRKTLGDTGELFF
DNA: TGTGCCAGCAGCCGAAAGACTCTAGGCGACACCGGGGAGCTGTTTTTT

D: TRBD1
size: -
V: TRBV11-2
J: TRBJ2-5
CDR3: CASSPMTGGLETQYF
DNA: TGTGCCAGCAGCCCCATGACAGGGGGTTTGGAGACCCAGTACTTC

D: TRBD1
size: -
V: TRBV19
J: TRBJ1-4
CDR3: CASSGRGQGYVDTNEKLFF
DNA: TGTGCCAGTAGTGGCCGGGGACAGGGGTATGTCGATACTAATGAAAAACTGTTTTTT

D: -
size: -
V: TRBV5-5
J: TRBJ2-2
CDR3: CASSLDTDLPNTGELFF
DNA: TGTGCCAGCAGCCTAGATACTGACCTCCCGAACACCGGGGAGCTGTTTTTT

D: -
size: -
V: TRBV19
J: TRBJ2-2
CDR3: CASSIRGSSGELFF
DNA: TGTGCCAGTAGTATCAGGGGCTCGTCCGGGGAGCTGTTTTTT

D: -
size: -
V: TRBV3-1/TRBV3-2
J: TRBJ2-3
CDR3: CASNLWASAGRDTQYF
DNA: TGTGCCAGCAACCTCTGGGCTAGCGCAGGTCGGGATACGCAGTATTTT

D: TRBD2
size: -
V: TRBV11-2
J: TRBJ2-1
CDR3: CASSFQMGGDEQFF
DNA: TGTGCCAGCAGCTTTCAAATGGGGGGGGATGAGCAGTTCTTC

D: -
size: -
V: TRBV27
J: TRBJ1-4
CDR3: CASSFVGSEKLFF
DNA: TGTGCCAGCAGTTTCGTAGGGAGTGAAAAACTGTTTTTT

D: TRBD1
size: -
V: TRBV5-1
J: TRBJ1-2
CDR3: CASSHTGQALSGNYGYTF
DNA: TGCGCCAGCAGTCATACCGGACAGGCGCTGTCCGGAAACTATGGCTACACCTTC

D: -
size: -
V: TRBV5-4
J: TRBJ2-3
CDR3: CASSLDGGGRNTDTQYF
DNA: TGTGCCAGCAGCTTGGATGGGGGGGGGCGGAACACAGATACGCAGTATTTT

D: TRBD1
size: -
V: TRBV6-5
J: TRBJ2-1
CDR3: CASSYLGQGRAFF
DNA: TGTGCCAGCAGTTATCTTGGACAGGGCCGGGCGTTCTTC

D: -
size: -
V: TRBV25-1
J: TRBJ1-4
CDR3: CASRTGRSPEKLFF
DNA: TGTGCCAGCAGAACAGGGAGATCCCCTGAAAAACTGTTTTTT

D: -
size: -
V: TRBV18
J: TRBJ2-5
CDR3: CASSSGQKETQYF
DNA: TGTGCCAGCTCATCTGGACAGAAAGAGACCCAGTACTTC

D: -
size: once
V: TRBV11-3
J: TRBJ2-2
CDR3: CASVARETGSTGELFF
DNA: TGTGCCAGCGTAGCCAGGGAGACAGGCTCCACCGGGGAGCTGTTTTTT

D: TRBD1
size: once
V: TRBV5-8
J: TRBJ2-3
CDR3: CASSGYRGPDTQYF
DNA: TGTGCCAGCAGCGGTTACAGGGGGCCCGATACGCAGTATTTT

D: -
size: -
V: TRBV19
J: TRBJ2-4
CDR3: CASSIGGGLAKNIQYF
DNA: TGTGCCAGTAGTATAGGGGGAGGCCTAGCCAAAAACATTCAGTACTTC

D: -
size: -
V: TRBV7-9
J: TRBJ1-5
CDR3: CASSLIGGGPQHF
DNA: TGTGCCAGCAGCTTGATCGGAGGTGGGCCCCAGCATTTT

D: TRBD2
size: -
V: TRBV9
J: TRBJ2-3
CDR3: CASSVATGLAGADTQYF
DNA: TGTGCCAGCAGCGTCGCTACTGGACTAGCGGGGGCAGATACGCAGTATTTT

D: TRBD2
size: -
V: TRBV7-8
J: TRBJ2-3
CDR3: CASSLKLAGGLTDTQYF
DNA: TGTGCCAGCAGCTTAAAACTAGCGGGGGGCCTCACAGATACGCAGTATTTT

D: TRBD1
size: -
V: TRBV19
J: TRBJ2-1
CDR3: CASRDDRVANEQFF
DNA: TGTGCCAGTAGGGATGACAGGGTTGCCAATGAGCAGTTCTTC

D: TRBD1
size: -
V: TRBV5-1
J: TRBJ2-7
CDR3: CASSLEQGATEQYF
DNA: TGCGCCAGCAGCTTGGAGCAGGGGGCCACCGAGCAGTACTTC

D: -
size: -
V: TRBV4-1
J: TRBJ1-3
CDR3: CASSQGEGLSSGNTIYF
DNA: TGCGCCAGCAGCCAAGGAGAGGGATTAAGCTCTGGAAACACCATATATTTT

D: TRBD1
size: -
V: TRBV6-5
J: TRBJ2-4
CDR3: CASRGTGGDIQYF
DNA: TGTGCCAGCAGGGGGACAGGAGGGGACATTCAGTACTTC

D: TRBD2
size: once
V: TRBV5-5
J: TRBJ2-2
CDR3: CASSRSGGALNTGELFF
DNA: TGTGCCAGCAGCCGTAGCGGGGGGGCCCTGAACACCGGGGAGCTGTTTTTT

D: -
size: -
V: TRBV4-1
J: TRBJ1-3
CDR3: CASSQFLGGNTIYF
DNA: TGCGCCAGCAGCCAGTTCCTAGGTGGAAACACCATATATTTT

D: -
size: -
V: TRBV4-1
J: TRBJ1-2
CDR3: CASSPGHLTGSYGYTF
DNA: TGCGCCAGCAGCCCCGGGCACCTCACAGGGTCCTATGGCTACACCTTC

D: TRBD1
size: -
V: TRBV6-5
J: TRBJ1-2
CDR3: CAVRGRDGYGYTF
DNA: TGTGCCGTGAGGGGGCGAGATGGCTATGGCTACACCTTC

D: TRBD1
size: -
V: TRBV4-1
J: TRBJ1-2
CDR3: CASSPGTAYGYTF
DNA: TGCGCCAGCAGCCCCGGGACAGCTTATGGCTACACCTTC

D: -
size: -
V: TRBV20-1
J: TRBJ1-1
CDR3: CSATSSTEAFF
DNA: TGCAGTGCTACCTCTTCCACTGAAGCTTTCTTT

D: -
size: -
V: TRBV5-1
J: TRBJ1-5
CDR3: CASSLATDQPQHF
DNA: TGCGCCAGCAGCTTGGCCACGGATCAGCCCCAGCATTTT

D: TRBD2
size: -
V: TRBV27
J: TRBJ2-1
CDR3: CASSPPPGTSGGPSERNEQFF
DNA: TGTGCCAGCAGTCCCCCCCCCGGGACTAGCGGGGGGCCTTCGGAGCGCAATGAGCAGTTCTTC

D: -
size: -
V: TRBV19
J: TRBJ1-1
CDR3: CASIRGHTPFF
DNA: TGTGCCAGTATTCGGGGACACACTCCTTTCTTT

D: TRBD2
size: -
V: TRBV30
J: TRBJ2-1
CDR3: CAWSVLGSGGAGEQFF
DNA: TGTGCCTGGAGTGTACTTGGTAGCGGGGGGGCAGGTGAGCAGTTCTTC

D: TRBD1
size: -
V: TRBV5-8
J: TRBJ2-5
CDR3: CASSLGQGAETQYF
DNA: TGTGCCAGCAGCTTGGGACAGGGGGCAGAGACCCAGTACTTC

D: TRBD1
size: -
V: TRBV19
J: TRBJ1-6
CDR3: CASSSGQGGLAPLHF
DNA: TGTGCCAGTAGTTCGGGACAGGGGGGACTAGCTCCCCTCCACTTT

D: -
size: -
V: TRBV5-4
J: TRBJ1-1
CDR3: CASSSRAGNTEAFF
DNA: TGTGCCAGCAGCTCAAGAGCAGGGAACACTGAAGCTTTCTTT

D: TRBD1
size: -
V: TRBV11-3
J: TRBJ2-2
CDR3: CASSAKTGPNTGELFF
DNA: TGTGCCAGCAGCGCCAAGACAGGGCCCAACACCGGGGAGCTGTTTTTT

D: -
size: -
V: TRBV9
J: TRBJ1-6
CDR3: CASSPREGAYNSPLHF
DNA: TGTGCCAGCAGCCCCCGGGAGGGTGCCTATAATTCACCCCTCCACTTT